What follows are 20 T cell receptor beta chains derived from one specimen sequenced in a study of T cell repertoires in cytomegalovirus infection. TCRdb re-called the reads with MiXCR, one entry per CDR3 protein. The sample has 200,000 to 300,000 distinct CDR3 sequences; approximately 10% are singletons. Sequencing input: PBMCs. The source is a human donor in good health (CMV status not recorded). Some clones in this sample may be carry-over from other donors' samples.

The rearrangement uses TRBV28 and TRBJ2-7; TRBD2 might be the D (6 bases). Germline CDR1 MDHEN, CDR2 SYDVKM. Between the trimmed V and J ends, which lost 11 bases and 6 bases, there was a span of 26 bases. The CDR3 is 15 residues long. This CDR3 reads CAGTPPTGVRFEQYF. CDR3 DNA: TGTGCCGGCACCCCCCCGACGGGGGTTCGTTTCGAGCAGTACTTC. The full variable domain, its missing parts supplied by reference TRBV28 and TRBJ2-7, is DVKVTQSSRYLVKRTGEKVFLECVQDMDHENMFWYRQDPGLGLRLIYFSYDVKMKEKGDIPEGYSVSREKKERFSLILESASTNQTSMYLCAGTPPTGVRFEQYFGPGTRLTVT.

The J gene is TRBJ2-3, the V gene TRBV11-2; D is ambiguous. The CDR3 spans 13 residues. Trimming cost V 0 bases and J 4 bases, with 5 bases left between them. Germline CDR1 is SGHAT and CDR2 is FQNNGV. In nucleotides, the CDR3 is TGTGCCAGCAGCTTAGATCGCGCAGATACGCAGTATTTT. It translates to CASSLDRADTQYF. The complete variable domain, with remaining parts taken from reference TRBV11-2 and TRBJ2-3, reads EAGVAQSPRYKIIEKRQSVAFWCNPISGHATLYWYQQILGQGPKLLIQFQNNGVVDDSQLPKDRFSAERLKGVDSTLKIQPAKLEDSAVYLCASSLDRADTQYFGPGTRLTVL.

This clonotype occurred many times. The V gene is TRBV20-1, the J gene TRBJ1-2; 10 bases agree with TRBD1. V gave up 5 bases and J gave up 8 bases; unmatched junction bases: 5. CDR3 length: 12 residues. Germline values: CDR1 DFQATT, CDR2 SNEGSKA (reference sequence). The CDR3 sequence is CSAYPGQGGYTF. DNA of the CDR3: TGCAGTGCTTACCCGGGACAGGGGGGCTACACCTTC.

Ten or more counts support this clonotype. V and J are TRBV6-2 or TRBV6-3 and TRBJ1-4; D is unresolved. V dropped 6 bases and J dropped 0 bases, with 8 bases sitting between them. The CDR3 contains 14 residues. Germline CDR1 and CDR2: MNHEY and SVGEGT. CDR3 nucleotides: TGTGCCAGCAGAAGGGTTGCAACTAATGAAAAACTGTTTTTT. Translation: CASRRVATNEKLFF.

Many counts were recorded for this clonotype. The J gene is TRBJ2-6, the V gene TRBV15; the D is unclear. Looked up from germline, CDR1 is LNHNV and CDR2 is YYDKDF (reference sequence). V was shortened by 0 bases and J by 15 bases, with 9 bases between the two germline ends. The CDR3 is 12 residues long. Written as DNA, the CDR3 is TGTGCCACCAGCAGAGAAACACCGGGCCTGACTTTC. It specifies CATSRETPGLTF.

This clonotype was counted many times. The chain uses TRBV2 and TRBJ2-5; 9 bases line up with TRBD1. The CDR3 is 14 residues long. V trimming: 6 bases; J trimming: 5 bases; junction bases outside the gene matches: 7. Germline V gene data show CDR1 as SNHLY and CDR2 as FYNNEI. CDR3 bases: TGTGCCAGCAGCGAGGGACAGGGATACGAGACCCAGTACTTC. Residues: CASSEGQGYETQYF.

This clonotype has ten or more counts. This sequence joins TRBV6-1 and TRBJ2-2, with D unresolved. The CDR3 consists of 10 residues. Per germline, CDR1 MNHNS and CDR2 SASEGT. Trimming removed 9 bases from V and 7 bases from J, with 6 bases in between. The CDR3 DNA follows: TGTGCCAGTAACGGCGGGGAGCTGTTTTTT. Its translation: CASNGGELFF.

The chain couples TRBV20-1 to TRBJ1-1, with D tentatively TRBD1 (5 bases). Germline V gene lookup returns CDR1 DFQATT and CDR2 SNEGSKA (reference sequence). This CDR3 contains 13 residues. The germline V and J ends were trimmed by 2 bases and 0 bases, with 7 bases remaining between them. The CDR3 is CSARIQVNTEAFF. CDR3 sequence (DNA): TGCAGTGCTAGAATACAGGTGAACACTGAAGCTTTCTTT.

The chain is built from TRBV28 and TRBJ2-1; a possible D gene is TRBD2 (6 bases). The germline V gene encodes CDR1 MDHEN and CDR2 SYDVKM. Trimming took off 8 bases at V and 0 bases at J, with 14 bases between the two ends. The CDR3 runs to 15 residues. CDR3 DNA sequence: TGTGCCAGCGGGACTCCCCCAAGCTCCTACAATGAGCAGTTCTTC. Amino acid sequence: CASGTPPSSYNEQFF.

This chain uses TRBV5-5 with TRBJ2-1; 7 bases match TRBD2. V gave up 2 bases and J gave up 9 bases; unmatched junction bases: 14. Looked up from germline, CDR1 is SGHKS and CDR2 is YYEKEE (reference sequence). The CDR3 is made up of 16 amino acids. The CDR3 DNA follows: TGTGCCAGCAGCTTCTCCTGGGAGGGCCGGTTGGGTGAGCAGTTCTTC. This codes for CASSFSWEGRLGEQFF.

As to this clonotype: A much larger clone differs from this one at a single base, so this may be a read error. The rearrangement links TRBV7-2 to TRBJ1-2; the match to TRBD1 covers 9 bases. This CDR3 spans 15 amino acids. CDR1 and CDR2 from the germline V gene are SGHTA and FQGNSA. V trimming: 5 bases; J trimming: 7 bases; junction bases outside the gene matches: 11. CDR3: CASSQITGGVSGYTF. CDR3 nucleotides: TGTGCCAGCAGCCAGATTACAGGGGGCGTTAGTGGCTACACCTTC.

This clonotype was picked up many times. The chain has TRBV20-1 and TRBJ2-1, with D possibly matching TRBD2 (5 bases). CDR1 and CDR2 (germline): DFQATT, SNEGSKA (reference sequence). V lost 4 bases and J lost 0, with 19 bases in between. This CDR3 is 17 amino acids long. The CDR3 DNA reads as TGCAGTGCTACCTTGGGAGCCCTAGCCCTCTCCTACAATGAGCAGTTCTTC. Amino acid sequence: CSATLGALALSYNEQFF.

The rearrangement uses TRBV5-1 and TRBJ2-7; unclear D gene. Trimming removed 0 bases from V and 2 bases from J, with 9 bases in between. Germline assignment: CDR1 SGHRS and CDR2 YFSETQ. CDR3 length: 14 amino acids. The CDR3 sequence: CASSLGPATYEQYF. The CDR3 DNA reads as TGCGCCAGCAGCTTGGGGCCTGCCACCTACGAGCAGTACTTC.

The chain carries TRBV6-2 or TRBV6-3 and TRBJ2-6; unclear D gene. V dropped 3 bases and J dropped 0 bases, with 6 bases sitting between them. CDR1 and CDR2 (germline): MNHEY, SVGEGT. CDR3 length: 15 residues. CDR3 nucleotide sequence: TGTGCCAGCAGTTATTCATTCTCTGGGGCCAACGTCCTGACTTTC. Translating gives CASSYSFSGANVLTF.

This clonotype was observed many times. V gene TRBV7-2 combines with J gene TRBJ2-1; 11 bases agree with TRBD2. The CDR3 spans 15 residues. The V segment lost 3 bases and the J segment 3 bases; nucleotides outside the gene matches: 1. CDR1 is SGHTA and CDR2 is FQGNSA in the germline V gene. CDR3 nucleotides: TGTGCCAGCAGCTTGACTAGCGGGATCTACAATGAGCAGTTCTTC. This sequence encodes CASSLTSGIYNEQFF.

This clonotype has a count of ten or more. The CDR3 sequence: CASSPRRTGRTDTQYF. The CDR3, as DNA: TGTGCCAGCAGCCCGAGACGGACTGGACGCACAGATACGCAGTATTTT. The V gene is TRBV7-2, the J gene TRBJ2-3; D perhaps matches TRBD2 (5 bases). The CDR3 sequence is 16 residues long. V was trimmed by 5 bases and J by 1 base, leaving 16 bases between them. Germline values: CDR1 SGHTA, CDR2 FQGNSA.

The V and J genes are TRBV19 and TRBJ2-7, with TRBD2 identical over 8 bases. Trimming removed 6 bases from V and 3 bases from J; junction bases left unmatched: 4. The CDR3 has 13 residues. CDR1 is LNHDA and CDR2 is SQIVND in the germline V gene (reference sequence). CDR3 nucleotides: TGTGCCAGTAGCGGGGGGGCCTTCTACGAGCAGTACTTC. It codes for CASSGGAFYEQYF.

Ten or more counts support this clonotype. V is TRBV7-2 and J is TRBJ2-1; the D is unclear. The CDR3 runs to 14 residues. The germline CDR1 and CDR2 sequences are SGHTA and FQGNSA. V gave up 1 base and J gave up 7 bases, with 11 bases separating them. The CDR3 coding sequence is TGTGCCAGCAGCTTAGAGGTGTCCGGGAATGAGCAGTTCTTC. Translated, it gives CASSLEVSGNEQFF.

This clonotype was recorded many times. The rearrangement links TRBV7-2 to TRBJ2-1, with TRBD2 matching over 10 bases. Germline trimming cut 5 bases from V and 9 bases from J; bases unmatched to any gene: 13. Germline values: CDR1 SGHTA, CDR2 FQGNSA. The CDR3 has 16 amino acids. CDR3 sequence reads: CASSRENIAGGSEQFF. The CDR3 DNA reads as TGTGCCAGCAGCAGAGAAAATATAGCGGGAGGATCTGAGCAGTTCTTC.

CDR3 sequence reads: CSVPKGIWQYF. In nucleotides, the CDR3 is TGCAGCGTTCCCAAGGGTATTTGGCAGTATTTT. This chain uses TRBV29-1 with TRBJ2-3; no clear D gene. Trimming removed 5 bases from V and 11 bases from J, with 14 bases in between. This CDR3 has 11 residues. Germline V gives CDR1 SQVTM, CDR2 ANQGSEA.